The sequence of this T cell receptor (beta chain) was determined in a study of blood T cell repertoires in COVID-19. Study at large: Acute-phase and convalescent COVID-19 samples originated in the United States, Italy and Spain. The cDNA or gDNA used as material had been derived from T cells, B-cell-depleted T cells, or PBMCs.

This clone was seen just once. CDR3 size: 16 residues. V shed 2 bases and J shed 2 bases, with 16 bases lying between them. Germline-derived CDR1 and CDR2 are MNHNS and SASEGT. As originally analysed: From reference gene primer amplification, estimates of nucleated cell counts were derived. Clones were sequenced by immunoSEQ multiplex PCR, and TCRdb holds only the in-frame ones, with some missing. The D gene and trimming were derived from the DNA, and the V and J assignments and clone size from that table. The table lists 52,000 or so clones, approximately 90% of them singletons, with approximately 9.2% in the top ten.

The sequenced material came from peripheral blood. The chain employs TRBV6-1 and TRBJ2-7; possible D gene TRBD2, 6 bases. The TCR was taken from a woman in her 70s with active COVID-19. CDR3 sequence: CASSERSGRSPYEQYF. The DNA of the CDR3 is TGTGCCAGCAGTGAACGTTCCGGGAGATCCCCCTACGAGCAGTACTTC.